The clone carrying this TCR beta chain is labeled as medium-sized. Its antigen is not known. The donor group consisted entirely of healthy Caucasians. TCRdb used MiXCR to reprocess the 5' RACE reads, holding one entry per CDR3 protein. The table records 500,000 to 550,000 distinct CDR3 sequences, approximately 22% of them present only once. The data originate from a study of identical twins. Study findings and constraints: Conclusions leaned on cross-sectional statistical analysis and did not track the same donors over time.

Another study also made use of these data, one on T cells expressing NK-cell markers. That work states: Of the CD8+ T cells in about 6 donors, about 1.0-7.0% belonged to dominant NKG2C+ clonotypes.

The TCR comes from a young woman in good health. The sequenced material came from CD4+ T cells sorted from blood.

The CDR3, as DNA: TGCGCCAGCACCCTCGGGACTGCCGGAAATGAGCAGTTCTTC. It specifies CASTLGTAGNEQFF. The V call is TRBV5-1, the J call TRBJ2-1; D is possibly TRBD2 (6 bases). Germline assignment: CDR1 SGHRS and CDR2 YFSETQ. The CDR3 runs to 14 residues. Trimming left V 6 bases short and J 7 bases short, with 17 bases between.